A selection of T cell receptor beta chains follows, all from one sample in a study of blood T cells in healthy people across ages. Via MiXCR, TCRdb re-called the 5' RACE reads, giving one row per CDR3 protein. Of more than 700,000 distinct CDR3 sequences in the sample, roughly 53% were seen once. Material for sequencing was blood. The receptor source for this set is an elderly man in good health. CDR3s include the opening cysteine and the closing phenylalanine or tryptophan. The D gene is left open where the match is weak. The listing skips clone size in some rows; elsewhere it reads once, few, many or a size class.

j_call d_call v_call clone_size cdr3_aa cdr3_nt
TRBJ1-2 NA TRBV6-6 few CASSAQSGYGYTF TGTGCCAGCTCTGCCCAATCGGGCTATGGCTACACCTTC
TRBJ2-3 NA TRBV7-7 NA CASSPTGTRDTQYF TGTGCTAGCAGCCCGACAGGGACTCGAGATACGCAGTATTTT
TRBJ2-7 NA TRBV10-3 NA CAIKTSSYEQYF TGTGCCATCAAAACAAGCTCCTACGAGCAGTACTTC
TRBJ1-2 TRBD1 TRBV29-1 few CSVGAGGGYGYTF TGCAGCGTTGGGGCAGGGGGTGGCTATGGCTACACCTTC
TRBJ2-6 NA TRBV6-5 NA CASSSPDGSGEGANVLTF TGTGCCAGCAGTTCCCCTGACGGCTCAGGGGAAGGGGCCAACGTCCTGACTTTC
TRBJ2-1 TRBD2 TRBV12-3/TRBV12-4 few CASSLFGSGAYNEQFF TGTGCCAGCAGTTTATTCGGTAGCGGGGCTTACAATGAGCAGTTCTTC
TRBJ2-5 TRBD1 TRBV7-2 once CAGSLWDRAEETQYF TGTGCCGGCAGCCTATGGGACAGGGCTGAAGAGACCCAGTACTTC
TRBJ2-4 TRBD2 TRBV27 NA CASSSLAGGAKNIQYF TGTGCCAGCAGTTCTCTGGCGGGAGGTGCCAAAAACATTCAGTACTTC
TRBJ2-5 NA TRBV7-9 NA CASKPGARDEQYF TGTGCCAGCAAGCCAGGGGCTCGGGATGAGCAGTACTTC
TRBJ2-7 NA TRBV5-5 NA CASSLEPGQQDYEQYF TGTGCCAGCAGCTTGGAGCCGGGACAACAGGACTACGAGCAGTACTTC
TRBJ1-5 NA TRBV29-1 NA CSVAAGRGNQPQHF TGCAGCGTTGCGGCCGGCAGGGGCAATCAGCCCCAGCATTTT
TRBJ1-6 NA TRBV10-3 few CAISPGQNNSPLHF TGTGCCATCAGCCCCGGACAAAATAATTCACCCCTCCACTTT
TRBJ2-7 TRBD1 TRBV6-5 NA CATRRQGNYEQYF TGTGCCACCCGACGACAGGGGAACTACGAGCAGTACTTC
TRBJ2-5 NA TRBV20-1 few CSARLLGQKTETQYF TGCAGTGCTAGATTGTTAGGGCAGAAAACGGAGACCCAGTACTTC
TRBJ2-1 TRBD2 TRBV2 NA CASTRRAGEGNEQFF TGTGCCAGCACCCGGAGAGCGGGAGAGGGCAATGAGCAGTTCTTC
TRBJ2-7 NA TRBV28 NA CASSLGGIQPSEQYF TGTGCCAGCAGTTTGGGCGGGATACAACCAAGCGAGCAGTACTTC
TRBJ2-5 TRBD2 TRBV6-5 once CASSYSGLDGETQYF TGTGCCAGCAGTTACTCGGGACTAGACGGAGAGACCCAGTACTTC
TRBJ2-1 NA TRBV2 NA CASSLNRAPSSYNEQFF TGTGCCAGCAGTCTTAACAGGGCCCCAAGCTCCTACAATGAGCAGTTCTTC
TRBJ2-4 TRBD1 TRBV11-3 NA CASSLGGTGGAKNIQYF TGTGCCAGCAGCTTAGGGGGGACAGGGGGAGCCAAAAACATTCAGTACTTC
TRBJ1-6 NA TRBV21-1 NA CASSLPGQGAGGNSPLHF TGTGCCAGCAGCCTCCCCGGACAGGGGGCGGGTGGTAATTCACCCCTCCACTTT